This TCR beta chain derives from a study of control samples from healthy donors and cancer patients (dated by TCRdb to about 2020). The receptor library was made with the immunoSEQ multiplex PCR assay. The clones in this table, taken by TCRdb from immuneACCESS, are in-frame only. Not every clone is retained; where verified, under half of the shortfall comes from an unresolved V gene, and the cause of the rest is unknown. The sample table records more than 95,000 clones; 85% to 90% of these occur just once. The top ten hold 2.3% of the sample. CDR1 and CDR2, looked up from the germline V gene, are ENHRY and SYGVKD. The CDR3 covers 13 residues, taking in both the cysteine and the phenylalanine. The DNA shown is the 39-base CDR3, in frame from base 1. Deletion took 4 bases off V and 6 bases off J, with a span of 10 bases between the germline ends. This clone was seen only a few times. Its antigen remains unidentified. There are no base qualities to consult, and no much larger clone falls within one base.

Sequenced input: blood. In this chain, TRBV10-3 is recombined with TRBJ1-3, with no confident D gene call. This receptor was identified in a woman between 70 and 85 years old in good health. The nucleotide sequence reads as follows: TGTGCCATCAGTGGGGGAATAGCAAACACCATATATTTT. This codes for CAISGGIANTIYF.